What follows describes a single T cell receptor (beta chain). Its antigen is not identified. This entry is derived from a study of PD-1 blockade in classical Hodgkin lymphoma. The method was immunoSEQ multiplex PCR; TCRdb's version includes in-frame clones alone and lacks a portion of them. The sample carries 10,000 to 15,000 clones, almost 90% recorded once. Study-level points and caveats: Nivolumab starters within 1 year of ASCT were excluded. Complete responders had baseline diversity similar to newly diagnosed patients.

CDR3 size: 14 residues. Germline CDR1 reads SGHVS; CDR2 reads FQNEAQ. Trimming stripped 5 bases from V and 5 bases from J, with 15 bases between. Each patient experienced a relapse that followed autologous stem cell transplantation, and brentuximab vedotin exposure varied. Purification of CD4+ T cells from thawed PBMCs was achieved by magnetic negative selection. The receptor was isolated from a human donor with classical Hodgkin lymphoma. V is TRBV7-8 and J is TRBJ2-5; the D gene is possibly TRBD1 (6 bases). Sequencing used CD4+ T cells from blood, obtained at baseline. The CDR3: CASSPNRVGETQYF. The CDR3 DNA reads as TGTGCCAGCAGCCCTAACAGGGTCGGGGAGACCCAGTACTTC.